This TCR beta chain comes out of a study of T cells after yellow fever vaccination (dated by TCRdb to between 2018 and 2021). With respect to the entire study: The SMART-Seq v4 Ultra Low Input RNA kit was used to prepare libraries from fractions with low cell numbers. Two healthy male donors, one aged 18 to 29 and one aged 30 to 39 years, were included in the cohort. To track T-cell clones before and after primary and booster YFV17D yellow fever vaccination, bulk TCR alpha and beta repertoires were sequenced longitudinally. Bulk PBMC replicates and cell subsets were isolated from blood drawn at multiple timepoints before and after both primary and secondary immunization.

On this clonotype itself: No antigen is known for it. Base qualities are not recorded, but no much larger clone differs from it by a single base.

The sample's treatment or condition label, in plain terms: live attenuated yellow fever vaccine strain. A standard Ficoll-Paque protocol was used to isolate PBMCs from peripheral blood. Dynabeads CD4 and CD8 positive selection kits were used to isolate the CD4 and CD8 T-cell fractions. TriZol was used to extract RNA from bulk PBMCs, from CD4 and CD8 fractions, and from dextramer-positive and dextramer-negative fractions. From the germline V gene (reference sequence), CDR1 is LNHDA and CDR2 is SQIVND. The cysteine opens and the phenylalanine closes a CDR3 of 15 amino acids. The sequence is cut down to CDR3 DNA, 45 bases in frame from base 1. Unmatched junction bases come to 5, with V trimmed by 6 bases and J by 6 bases. Synthesis of TCR cDNA relied on 5'RACE template switching, a step that introduced a universal primer site along with unique molecular identifiers. Priming for cDNA synthesis came from both the TCR alpha and TCR beta constant segments. Library amplification involved two PCR steps, and the second step added sample barcodes and sequencing adapters. Sequencing of libraries was performed on Illumina HiSeq 2500 (2x100 bp) or NovaSeq (2x150 bp). The original methods were these. MIGEC handled demultiplexing of reads and collapsing into UMI consensus sequences, while MiXCR performed V(D)J alignment. Vaccine-responding clonotypes were defined with edgeR using replicate PBMC samples, requiring FDR below 0.01 and a log2 fold change above 5 up to day 15. Each bulk clonotype received a CD4 or CD8 identity based on whether the sequenced CD4 or CD8 repertoire contained that clonotype at higher abundance. TCRdb handled the public reads itself, with Q25 trimming in fastp and clone calling in MiXCR, and kept productive beta chains. Duplicate CDR3 protein sequences are folded into a single record with the most common DNA and genes. These V and J calls rely on TCRdb rather than the paper's analysis. Counted in this sample were roughly 70,000 distinct CDR3 sequences; 7.7% of them appeared once. More than 35% of the sample is in the top ten clones.

Study-level results and caveats: Compared with the primary T-cell response, the secondary T-cell response was weaker but faster, peaking on day 5 rather than day 15. Most clones expanded after primary vaccination were re-detected after the booster (just under 97% of CD4 and about nine tenths of CD8), suggesting broad memory maintenance. Because the study included only two donors, the extent to which the findings can be generalized is limited. A small fraction of clonotypes showed up in both the CD4 and CD8 compartments, probably as a result of convergent recombination. Computational filtering was required because FACS-sorted repertoires could contain abundant contaminating clonotypes from the bulk population.

The source of this sequence is a man in his thirties or forties who received the YFV17D yellow fever vaccine. The rearrangement joined TRBV19 to TRBJ2-3; 14 middle bases align to TRBD2. The source was CD8+ T cells sorted from PBMCs, collected on the day of the yellow fever booster vaccination. The sequence in DNA is TGTGCCAGTAGAGCGGGGACTAGCGGGAGTGATACGCAGTATTTT. Translated, this is CASRAGTSGSDTQYF.